Presented here are 16 T cell receptor beta chains from one specimen sequenced in a study of T cells after yellow fever vaccination. TCRdb analysed the 5' RACE reads with MiXCR anew, one entry per CDR3 protein. The sample carries a few hundred thousand distinct CDR3 sequences, less than 9.5% recorded once. Here the sequenced sample was CD4+ T cells sorted from PBMCs, taken 5 days after the yellow fever booster vaccination. The receptors derive from a young man who received the YFV17D yellow fever vaccine.

This clonotype has more than one count but fewer than ten. The junction shows a germline mismatch at one end, possibly a read error. The V call is TRBV4-1, the J call TRBJ2-1; 12 bases line up with TRBD2. CDR3 length: 14 residues. Germline V gives CDR1 MGHRA, CDR2 YSYEKL. Written as DNA, the CDR3 is TGCGCCAGCAGCCGTGAACTAGCGGGGGGTAGATGGGTCTTC. It is translated as CASSRELAGGRWVF.

This chain uses TRBV20-1 with TRBJ2-5, with D possibly being TRBD1 or TRBD2 (6 bases each). The CDR3 is 15 residues long. V dropped 0 bases and J dropped 5 bases, with 16 bases sitting between them. Germline values: CDR1 DFQATT, CDR2 SNEGSKA (reference sequence). CDR3 sequence: CSARDFTGAQETQYF. For the CDR3, the DNA is TGCAGTGCTAGAGATTTTACGGGGGCGCAGGAGACCCAGTACTTC.

This clonotype was seen repeatedly, ten times or more. The rearrangement joins TRBV18 to TRBJ2-7; tentatively, D is TRBD1 or TRBD2 (5 bases each). The CDR3 consists of 15 residues. The V and J ends lost 6 bases and 0 bases respectively, with 15 bases between them. The germline V gene encodes CDR1 KGHSH and CDR2 LQKENI. CDR3 in DNA: TGTGCCAGCTCCCGGGCCCCAGGGAGCTCCTACGAGCAGTACGTC. Its protein is CASSRAPGSSYEQYV.

The chain employs TRBV18 and TRBJ1-4, with unresolved D. This CDR3 spans 13 amino acids. V gave up 3 bases and J gave up 4 bases, with 6 bases separating them. Germline CDR1 and CDR2: KGHSH and LQKENI. The CDR3 loop is CASSPIVNEKLFF. In DNA form, the CDR3 reads TGTGCCAGCTCACCGATCGTTAATGAAAAACTGTTTTTT.

The chain carries TRBV7-2 and TRBJ2-7; 12 bases map to TRBD2. V shed 5 bases and J 7 bases; nucleotides not matched to a gene: 18. The CDR3 loop spans 18 amino acids. Germline CDR1 is SGHTA and CDR2 is FQGNSA. CDR3 sequence reads: CASSRVLRLAGERREQYV. As DNA, the CDR3 is TGTGCCAGCAGCCGCGTACTTAGACTAGCGGGGGAGCGTAGGGAGCAGTACGTC.

This clonotype was counted a few times. The chain is built from TRBV5-1 and TRBJ1-4; 8 positions agree with TRBD1. The CDR3 runs 15 residues. J gave up 3 bases and V 5 bases, and 6 bases lay outside the gene matches. Per germline, CDR1 SGHRS and CDR2 YFSETQ. The CDR3 nucleotides read TGCGCCAGCAGTCAGGGGGCGCGGGCTAATGAAAAACTGTTTTTT. This encodes CASSQGARANEKLFF.

This clonotype was recorded at least ten times. V usage is TRBV10-3 and J usage is TRBJ1-1; D not certain. Trimming took off 6 bases at V and 5 bases at J, with 10 bases between the two ends. This CDR3 region has 12 residues. Germline CDR1 ENHRY, CDR2 SYGVKD. The CDR3 DNA sequence: TGTGCCATCAGGAACCTTGGGACTGAAGCTTTCTTT. Its translation: CAIRNLGTEAFF.

This chain uses TRBV5-5 with TRBJ2-6; 7 positions agree with TRBD2. V was pared by 6 bases and J by 0 bases, with 12 bases of the junction left unmatched. The CDR3 is made up of 18 amino acids. Germline V CDR1 and CDR2: SGHKS, YYEKEE (reference sequence). The CDR3 region has the DNA TGTGCCAGCATCCAGCTTCCGGGGGGAAGCTCTGGGGCCAACGTCCTGACTTTC. Amino acids: CASIQLPGGSSGANVLTF.

The V and J genes are TRBV5-4 and TRBJ1-2, with D unclear. Trimming took off 4 bases at V and 4 bases at J, with 8 bases between the two ends. Looked up from germline, CDR1 is SGHNT and CDR2 is YYREEE (reference sequence). This CDR3 comprises 12 residues. The CDR3 DNA reads TGTGCCAGCAGCGCTTTTGGCTATGGCTACACCTTC. It is translated as CASSAFGYGYTF. Supplemented by reference TRBV5-4 and TRBJ1-2, the full variable domain reads ETGVTQSPTHLIKTRGQQVTLRCSSQSGHNTVSWYQQALGQGPQFIFQYYREEENGRGNFPPRFSGLQFPNYSSELNVNALELDDSALYLCASSAFGYGYTFGSGTRLTVV.

This clonotype was picked up many times. The J gene is TRBJ1-6, the V gene TRBV5-5; possible D gene TRBD1, 6 bases. Deletions cut 4 bases from V and 10 bases from J, with 36 bases between. The V gene's germline CDR1 is SGHKS and CDR2 YYEKEE (reference sequence). CDR3 length: 21 amino acids. For the CDR3, the DNA is TGTGCCAGCAGCAGGACCCCGACCGCGGACAGTGGGGTGGTGGATATCTCACCCCTCCACTTT. It is translated as CASSRTPTADSGVVDISPLHF.

V is TRBV7-7 and J is TRBJ2-2, with D possibly being TRBD1 or TRBD2 (6 bases each). The CDR3 loop spans 12 amino acids. Germline CDR1 SSHAT, CDR2 FNYEAQ (reference sequence). The CDR3 DNA reads as TGTGCATTAAGGGGGGACACCGGGGAGCTGTTTTTT. Translation gives CALRGDTGELFF.

This clonotype appeared a few times. V is TRBV6-2 or TRBV6-3 and J is TRBJ1-5; D is unclear. Germline values: CDR1 MNHEY, CDR2 SVGEGT. There are 14 residues in the CDR3. V lost 7 bases and J lost 7, with 17 bases in between. The CDR3 region is CASTIRVGSQPQHF. In DNA, the CDR3 is TGTGCCAGCACCATCCGGGTGGGGAGCCAGCCCCAGCATTTT.

The gene calls are TRBV7-2 and TRBJ2-7; no definite D call. Deletions cut 5 bases from V and 6 bases from J, with 11 bases between. The CDR3 has 12 amino acids. Germline CDR1 and CDR2: SGHTA and FQGNSA. CDR3 DNA: TGTGCCAGCAGCCTTATCTTATCCGAGCAGTACTTC. Protein: CASSLILSEQYF.

This clonotype was seen many times. The chain combines TRBV4-3 with TRBJ1-5; no reliable D call. V was trimmed by 5 bases and J by 3 bases, leaving 14 bases between them. Germline V CDR1 and CDR2: LGHNA, YSLEER. The CDR3 sequence is 15 residues long. The CDR3 spells CASSVKYLDNQPQHF. Here the CDR3 DNA reads TGCGCCAGCAGCGTTAAGTACCTGGACAATCAGCCCCAGCATTTT.

This clonotype was counted a few times. CDR3 coding DNA: TGTGCCACCAGTGACCTCGGGGGAGATACGCAGTATTTT. Amino acid sequence: CATSDLGGDTQYF. This rearrangement joins TRBV24-1 to TRBJ2-3, with D possibly matching TRBD2 (6 bases). The V end lost 4 bases, the J end lost 5 bases, and 9 bases lay between the germline ends. The CDR3 runs to 13 residues. Germline V gene sequence: CDR1 KGHDR, CDR2 SFDVKD.

This clonotype was found many times. The chain combines TRBV10-3 with TRBJ1-2, with D unclear. Trimming removed 10 bases at V and 4 bases at J, with 22 bases between. The CDR3 contains 15 residues. Germline values: CDR1 ENHRY, CDR2 SYGVKD. This CDR3 reads CATGRGAGDSYGYTF. As DNA, the CDR3 is TGTGCCACCGGTCGGGGTGCCGGCGATAGCTATGGCTACACCTTC.